This T cell receptor beta chain derives from a study of T cell repertoires in cytomegalovirus infection. TCRdb analysed the reads with MiXCR anew, one entry per CDR3 protein. Seen here are around 570,000 distinct CDR3 sequences, approximately 40% observed once, and the top ten hold around 48%. The CDR3 spans 12 residues. In germline, CDR1 is DFQATT, CDR2 SNEGSKA (reference sequence). Trimming left V 0 bases short and J 10 bases short, with 12 bases between. On this clonotype itself: The antigen is undetermined.

This TCR came from a human donor in good health (CMV status not recorded). Some clones in this sample may be carry-over from other donors' samples. The specimen comprised cultured PBMCs, sampled from culture after CMV antigen stimulation. The genes are TRBV20-1 and TRBJ1-2; the D gene is possibly TRBD1 (6 bases). The DNA for the CDR3 is TGCAGTGCTAGAGATCGGGGACAAGACTACACCTTC. It is translated as CSARDRGQDYTF.